Sequencing of this TCR beta chain was carried out in a study of naive and memory T cell subsets. Findings and caveats of the study: Especially in CD8 cells, naive repertoires contained a few larger clonotypes, possibly CD45RA-re-expressing memory cells. Over 95% of naive TCR sequences appeared only once after error correction, unlike memory subsets.

Overnight CMV lysate stimulation of fresh PBMCs defined donor CMV status by CD4+ IFNgamma. Four subsets defined by CD45RA and CD27 were sorted after CD3, CD4, CD8 and live/dead staining. The beta constant-region primer was an equimolar mix of two oligonucleotides covering TRBC1 and TRBC2. Four rounds of PCR amplified the ligated cDNA using nested alpha and beta constant-region primers plus SP2. TCRdb reanalysed the UMI-ligation and nested PCR reads using MiXCR and keeps one entry per CDR3 protein. The data contain roughly 140,000 distinct CDR3 sequences, about a fifth of them singletons. This clonotype was seen a few times. Its antigen is unknown. The CDR3 is made up of 13 amino acids. CDR1 and CDR2 (germline): SEHNR, FQNEAQ (reference sequence). The V and J ends lost 6 bases and 7 bases, in that order; junction bases with no gene match: 6.

V usage is TRBV7-9 and J usage is TRBJ2-1, with TRBD1 matching 7 bases. Sequenced: naive CD8+ T cells from blood. The TCR comes from a human donor in good health. CDR3 coding DNA: TGTGCCAGCAGTTTGGGACAGCAAAATGAGCAGTTCTTC. Encoded protein: CASSLGQQNEQFF.